The 24 T cell receptor beta chains below come from one sample, sequenced in a study of Graves' ophthalmopathy and Graves' hyperthyroidism. Amplification targeted the TCR beta CDR3 regions, with RNA transcripts as the source material. HTBI-primed RT-PCR formed the first round, and a multiplex PCR formed the second. MiXCR was run by TCRdb on the multiplex PCR reads, yielding one entry per CDR3 protein. The profile shows approximately 210,000 distinct CDR3 sequences, approximately 28% of them singletons. Input material: peripheral blood. Every receptor here comes from a man aged 45-65 years with Graves' ophthalmopathy.

Ten or more counts support this clonotype. The V call is TRBV12-3 or TRBV12-4, the J call TRBJ1-1, with 9 nucleotides matching TRBD1. The CDR3 extends over 14 amino acids. The trim removed 6 bases at V and 5 bases at J, leaving 7 bases unmatched. The CDR3 here is CASSQGQGGTEAFF. The CDR3 DNA reads as TGTGCCAGCAGCCAGGGACAGGGAGGGACTGAAGCTTTCTTT.

This clonotype was counted a few times. J is TRBJ1-5 and V is TRBV28; perhaps TRBD1 as D (6 bases). Germline V CDR1 and CDR2: MDHEN, SYDVKM. The CDR3 contains 14 residues. V shed 6 bases and J shed 7 bases, with 16 bases lying between them. CDR3 sequence (DNA): TGTGCCAGCAGCCCCGGACAGATTGGACAGCCCCAGCATTTT. Translated, it gives CASSPGQIGQPQHF.

This clonotype was counted only a few times. This chain connects TRBV9 to TRBJ1-2; 9 bases fit TRBD1. Germline V gene lookup returns CDR1 SGDLS and CDR2 YYNGEE. With 0 bases clipped from V and 4 bases from J, the junction kept 10 bases outside the gene matches. CDR3 length equals 17 residues. The CDR3 sequence is CASSVENRDRVGYGYTF. In DNA form, the CDR3 reads TGTGCCAGCAGCGTAGAGAACCGGGACAGGGTTGGCTATGGCTACACCTTC.

This clonotype was picked up many times. This rearrangement joins TRBV28 to TRBJ1-6; maybe TRBD1 (6 bases). The CDR3 length is 13 residues. Germline assignment: CDR1 MDHEN and CDR2 SYDVKM. V was clipped by 5 bases and J by 10 bases, with 12 bases between them. CDR3 in amino acids: CASSDLGGSPLHF. CDR3 in DNA: TGTGCCAGCAGTGACTTAGGGGGATCACCCCTCCACTTT.

This clonotype was observed many times. The genes are TRBV6-6 and TRBJ2-7, with TRBD1 matching 7 bases. Germline V gene data show CDR1 as MNHNY and CDR2 as SVGAGI (reference sequence). J was trimmed by 1 base and V by 7 bases; bases with no gene match: 10. The CDR3 consists of 15 residues. Here the CDR3 DNA reads TGTGCCAGCACGACCGGACAGGCAGGGTCCTACGAGCAGTACTTC. Protein sequence: CASTTGQAGSYEQYF.

In this sample, this clonotype turned up a few times. The V gene is TRBV6-1, the J gene TRBJ1-6, with D perhaps matching TRBD1 (5 bases). The CDR3 is 12 amino acids. Between the trimmed V and J ends, which lost 7 bases and 7 bases, there was a span of 8 bases. Germline V gives CDR1 MNHNS, CDR2 SASEGT. CDR3 sequence reads: CASTTGNSPLHF. The DNA for the CDR3 is TGTGCCAGCACTACAGGCAATTCACCCCTCCACTTT.

In this sample, this clonotype turned up many times. The V gene is TRBV7-2, the J gene TRBJ2-7; 13 bases line up with TRBD2. Trimming took 5 bases from V and 6 from J; bases not matched to a gene: 10. The CDR3 covers 16 residues. CDR1 is SGHTA, CDR2 FQGNSA, per germline. The CDR3, as DNA: TGTGCCAGCAGCGCGAGGACTAGCGGGAGTCGGGGCGAGCAGTACTTC. As protein: CASSARTSGSRGEQYF.

This clonotype was seen many times. This chain connects TRBV20-1 to TRBJ1-1; 8 nucleotides match TRBD1. The germline V gene encodes CDR1 DFQATT and CDR2 SNEGSKA (reference sequence). The CDR3 is made up of 13 amino acids. After removal of 3 bases from V and 5 bases from J, the junction contained 5 bases not matched to a gene. The CDR3 DNA follows: TGCAGTGCTAGGGAGGACAGGGTAACTGAAGCTTTCTTT. Amino acid sequence: CSAREDRVTEAFF.

This clonotype was observed at least ten times. This chain joins TRBV12-3 or TRBV12-4 and TRBJ2-7, with D possibly TRBD1 on 5 matching bases. V gave up 5 bases and J gave up 2 bases, with 13 bases separating them. This CDR3 comprises 14 residues. CDR3 sequence reads: CASSNRPGPYEQYF. CDR3 coding DNA: TGTGCCAGCAGTAACAGGCCCGGGCCCTACGAGCAGTACTTC.

The V and J genes are TRBV28 and TRBJ1-2, with 7 bases identical to TRBD1. This CDR3 is 12 amino acids long. V lost 4 bases and J lost 9; bases outside the gene matches: 5. Germline assignment: CDR1 MDHEN and CDR2 SYDVKM. The CDR3 is CASSWDRVSYTF. The CDR3 DNA is TGTGCCAGCAGTTGGGACAGAGTTAGCTACACCTTC.

This clonotype appeared many times. The chain joins TRBV7-3 to TRBJ1-5, with D unresolved. V was clipped by 2 bases and J by 6 bases, with 8 bases between them. The germline V gene encodes CDR1 SGHTA and CDR2 FQGTGA. This CDR3 is built from 13 residues. The CDR3 sequence is CASSLSPAQPQHF. CDR3 sequence (DNA): TGTGCCAGCAGCTTATCGCCGGCTCAGCCCCAGCATTTT. The full variable domain, with the rest looked up from reference TRBV7-3 and TRBJ1-5, is GAGVSQTPSNKVTEKGKYVELRCDPISGHTALYWYRQSLGQGPEFLIYFQGTGAADDSGLPNDRFFAVRPEGSVSTLKIQRTERGDSAVYLCASSLSPAQPQHFGDGTRLSIL.

This clonotype was seen ten or more times. The chain is built from TRBV6-2 or TRBV6-3 and TRBJ2-7; 12 bases agree with TRBD2. V lost 4 bases, J lost 5 bases, and 12 bases stayed unmatched. The CDR3 has 17 amino acids. Germline CDR1 is MNHEY and CDR2 is SVGEGT. CDR3: CASSSSLLAGGRNEQYF. DNA for the CDR3: TGTGCCAGCAGTTCCTCCCTACTAGCGGGAGGTAGGAACGAGCAGTACTTC.

The chain joins TRBV6-2 or TRBV6-3 to TRBJ2-4; D gene ambiguous. V shed 0 bases and J shed 10 bases, with 4 bases lying between them. Germline CDR1 is MNHEY and CDR2 is SVGEGT. The CDR3 is 11 amino acids. CDR3 DNA sequence: TGTGCCAGCAGTTACTCGGAAATTCAGTACTTC. Translation: CASSYSEIQYF.

V and J are TRBV7-8 and TRBJ1-1; D unresolved. The germline V and J ends were trimmed by 9 bases and 7 bases, with 21 bases remaining between them. Per the germline V gene, CDR1 is SGHVS and CDR2 is FQNEAQ. The CDR3 runs 14 residues. CDR3 residues: CASRNDVLRDEAFF. The CDR3 DNA is TGTGCCAGTAGAAATGACGTCCTAAGGGATGAAGCTTTCTTT. The full variable domain, completed using reference TRBV7-8 and TRBJ1-1, is GAGVSQSPRYKVAKRGQDVALRCDPISGHVSLFWYQQALGQGPEFLTYFQNEAQLDKSGLPSDRFFAERPEGSVSTLKIQRTQQEDSAVYLCASRNDVLRDEAFFGQGTRLTVV.

This clonotype was picked up many times. V and J are TRBV27 and TRBJ2-5, with D possibly TRBD1 on 8 matching bases. V lost 5 bases to trimming and J lost 4 bases, with 14 bases between them. Germline CDR1 MNHEY, CDR2 SMNVEV (reference sequence). The CDR3 covers 14 residues. CDR3 bases: TGTGCCAGCAGTCCAAACAGGGGGGGAGAGACCCAGTACTTC. It codes for CASSPNRGGETQYF.

The chain couples TRBV29-1 to TRBJ2-2; 7 nucleotides line up with TRBD2. Germline assignment: CDR1 SQVTM and CDR2 ANQGSEA. V was pared by 2 bases and J by 5 bases, with 8 bases of the junction left unmatched. This CDR3 contains 15 residues. The CDR3 loop is CSVETAGRRTGELFF. Here the CDR3 DNA reads TGCAGCGTTGAAACAGCGGGGAGGCGGACCGGGGAGCTGTTTTTT.

Many counts were recorded for this clonotype. The CDR3 bases are TGTGCCAGCAGTGAAGCGCACCGGGACCTCTACGAGCAGTACTTC. It yields the protein CASSEAHRDLYEQYF. The J gene is TRBJ2-7, the V gene TRBV6-1; either TRBD1 or TRBD2 may fit D (5 bases each). V lost 0 bases to trimming and J lost 3 bases, with 12 bases between them. CDR1 is MNHNS and CDR2 is SASEGT in the germline V gene. CDR3 size: 15 residues.

The chain combines TRBV6-1 with TRBJ1-5; perhaps TRBD1 as D (5 bases). CDR3 length: 14 residues. The V and J ends lost 7 bases and 6 bases respectively, with 16 bases between them. Looked up from germline, CDR1 is MNHNS and CDR2 is SASEGT. The DNA of the CDR3 is TGTGCCAGCACCTACGGGGGTACAAGTCAGCCCCAGCATTTT. This translates into CASTYGGTSQPQHF.

This clonotype appeared many times. J is TRBJ1-2 and V is TRBV12-5; D remains ambiguous. The germline V and J ends were trimmed by 0 bases and 8 bases, with 25 bases remaining between them. This CDR3 comprises 18 residues. CDR1 and CDR2 (germline): LGHNT, FRNRAP. Here the CDR3 reads CASGLVLILDRQNEGYTF. The CDR3 DNA reads TGTGCTAGTGGTTTGGTACTTATTTTGGACCGACAAAACGAGGGCTACACCTTC.

This clonotype was found many times. The V call is TRBV7-2, the J call TRBJ1-6; 7 nucleotides agree with TRBD1. Per germline, CDR1 SGHTA and CDR2 FQGNSA. The junction had 4 bases not matched to a gene; V was cut back by 1 base and J by 7 bases. The CDR3 contains 15 residues. CDR3 sequence reads: CASSLEGTANSPLHF. The CDR3 DNA reads TGTGCCAGCAGCTTAGAAGGGACAGCAAATTCACCCCTCCACTTT.

The genes are TRBV6-1 and TRBJ2-7; weak D call: TRBD1 (5 bases). This CDR3 is built from 15 residues. The ends were cut back, 4 bases at V and 2 bases at J, with 15 bases in the middle. Looked up from germline, CDR1 is MNHNS and CDR2 is SASEGT. The CDR3 DNA follows: TGTGCCAGCAGTGTTAATGCAGGGTCAGCCTACGAGCAGTACTTC. This translates into CASSVNAGSAYEQYF.

The rearrangement links TRBV7-2 to TRBJ1-3, with 9 bases lining up with TRBD1. Germline assignment: CDR1 SGHTA and CDR2 FQGNSA. There are 15 residues in the CDR3. V was pared by 3 bases and J by 5 bases, with 5 bases of the junction left unmatched. DNA of the CDR3: TGTGCCAGCAGCTTGGGACAGGGTCGGCGAAACACCATATATTTT. Translating gives CASSLGQGRRNTIYF.

There are many counts of this clonotype. V is TRBV20-1 and J is TRBJ1-2; TRBD1 aligns across 7 bases. Unmatched junction bases numbered 5, after V lost 4 bases and J lost 3 bases. The CDR3 totals 13 residues. CDR1 is DFQATT and CDR2 is SNEGSKA in the germline V gene (reference sequence). This CDR3 is CSAKSQGDYGYTF. In DNA form, the CDR3 reads TGCAGTGCTAAATCCCAGGGGGACTATGGCTACACCTTC.

The rearrangement joins TRBV11-1 to TRBJ1-1, with TRBD1 matching 7 bases. The germline CDR1 and CDR2 sequences are SGHAT and FQDESV (reference sequence). Trimming removed 11 bases from V and 5 bases from J; junction bases left unmatched: 20. The CDR3 covers 16 residues. In DNA form, the CDR3 reads TGTGCCGCCAAAAATGGGACAGTTCAATGGTCTACTGAAGCTTTCTTT. It yields the protein CAAKNGTVQWSTEAFF.